The 32 T cell receptor beta chains below come from one sample, sequenced in a study of shared clonotypes between healthy human individuals. Method: immunoSEQ multiplex PCR; TCRdb's copy keeps in-frame clones and lacks some. The sample records 2 million to 2.5 million clones, approximately 93% being singletons. Sequenced: naive CD4+ T cells from PBMCs. The subset here: CD45RA+ positively selected. These receptors originate from a man between 18 and 35 years old in good health. Some clones in this sample may be carry-over from other donors' samples.

As regards this clone: A much larger clone is a single base away; this may be a read error. The CDR3 loop is CASRVGGSSYNEQFF. CDR3 DNA: TGTGCCAGCAGGGTAGGCGGGAGCTCCTACAATGAGCAGTTCTTC. The chain joins TRBV5-4 to TRBJ2-1; 7 nucleotides line up with TRBD2. This CDR3 spans 15 amino acids. Per germline, CDR1 SGHNT and CDR2 YYREEE (reference sequence). The junction had 5 bases not matched to a gene; V was cut back by 5 bases and J by 0 bases.

V and J are TRBV20-1 and TRBJ2-7; TRBD2 is a possible D gene (6 bases). The CDR3 has 11 amino acids. CDR1 is DFQATT, CDR2 SNEGSKA, per germline (reference sequence). With 2 bases removed from V and 9 bases from J, the gap between germline ends came to 11 bases. CDR3 nucleotides: TGCAGTGCTAGAAGCCGGGGAGGGCAGTACTTC. Translation gives CSARSRGGQYF.

The J gene is TRBJ2-3, the V gene TRBV15; 7 bases align to TRBD2. CDR3 size: 16 residues. The J segment lost 4 bases and the V segment lost 0 bases, leaving 7 bases of the junction unmatched. Germline V gene data show CDR1 as LNHNV and CDR2 as YYDKDF (reference sequence). The CDR3 loop is CATSRDTTGGPDTQYF. The CDR3 DNA sequence: TGTGCCACCAGCAGAGATACGACGGGAGGCCCAGATACGCAGTATTTT. The full variable domain, with the rest looked up from reference TRBV15 and TRBJ2-3, is DAMVIQNPRYQVTQFGKPVTLSCSQTLNHNVMYWYQQKSSQAPKLLFHYYDKDFNNEADTPDNFQSRRPNTSFCFLDIRSPGLGDTAMYLCATSRDTTGGPDTQYFGPGTRLTVL.

The chain couples TRBV7-3 to TRBJ2-2, with D perhaps given as TRBD1 or TRBD2 (5 bases each). Germline V lookup: CDR1 SGHTA, CDR2 FQGTGA. V was trimmed by 1 base and J by 4 bases, leaving 10 bases between them. The CDR3 is 15 residues long. The DNA for the CDR3 is TGTGCCAGCAGCTTAAGTGGGGGTGTCACCGGGGAGCTGTTTTTT. Amino acids: CASSLSGGVTGELFF.

The rearrangement links TRBV6-6 to TRBJ1-2; a weak D match, TRBD1 (5 bases). This CDR3 region has 16 residues. V lost 0 bases to trimming and J lost 6 bases, with 17 bases between them. Germline CDR1 MNHNY, CDR2 SVGAGI (reference sequence). CDR3 protein: CASSYSGGGERDGYTF. Here the CDR3 DNA reads TGTGCCAGCAGTTACTCCGGCGGGGGGGAAAGGGATGGCTACACCTTC.

The chain uses TRBV6-5 and TRBJ2-7; D is possibly TRBD1 (5 bases). CDR1 is MNHEY and CDR2 is SVGAGI in the germline V gene. This CDR3 region has 15 residues. The ends were cut back, 0 bases at V and 0 bases at J, with 9 bases in the middle. The CDR3 protein is CASSYSWTTSYEQYF. DNA of the CDR3: TGTGCCAGCAGTTACTCCTGGACAACCTCCTACGAGCAGTACTTC.

Worth noting for this clone: Within the sample, other DNA sequences also encode this same CDR3. The chain has TRBV5-1 and TRBJ2-1, with 7 bases fitting TRBD1. V shed 0 bases and J 7 bases; nucleotides not matched to a gene: 4. This CDR3 has 14 amino acids. Germline V CDR1 and CDR2: SGHRS, YFSETQ. Here the CDR3 reads CASSLGQGWNEQFF. In nucleotides, the CDR3 is TGCGCCAGCAGCTTGGGACAGGGATGGAATGAGCAGTTCTTC.

This clone was picked up one time. This chain uses TRBV4-1 with TRBJ2-1; either TRBD1 or TRBD2 may fit D (7 bases each). V lost 0 bases and J 7 bases, leaving 19 bases between the germline ends. Germline CDR1 reads MGHRA; CDR2 reads YSYEKL. The CDR3 is 17 amino acids. The CDR3 here is CASSQDQGGWRDNEQFF. CDR3 nucleotides: TGCGCCAGCAGCCAAGATCAGGGGGGGTGGCGGGATAATGAGCAGTTCTTC.

V gene TRBV27 combines with J gene TRBJ2-1; D ambiguous. V was pared by 6 bases and J by 3 bases, with 12 bases between. This CDR3 comprises 14 residues. CDR1 MNHEY and CDR2 SMNVEV come from the germline V gene (reference sequence). Here the CDR3 reads CASSPPRSYNEQFF. CDR3 DNA: TGTGCCAGCAGCCCCCCTCGCAGCTACAATGAGCAGTTCTTC.

The chain carries TRBV6-6 and TRBJ2-3; D may be TRBD2 (7 bases). Germline V gene lookup returns CDR1 MNHNY and CDR2 SVGAGI (reference sequence). The CDR3 covers 15 residues. Trimming left V 7 bases short and J 3 bases short, with 17 bases between. This CDR3 reads CASIGGREWTDTQYF. The CDR3 DNA is TGTGCCAGCATCGGGGGGCGGGAGTGGACAGATACGCAGTATTTT.

The rearrangement uses TRBV9 and TRBJ2-5; D is unresolved. This CDR3 comprises 13 residues. Germline V gene data show CDR1 as SGDLS and CDR2 as YYNGEE. Trimming removed 3 bases at V and 1 base at J, with 7 bases between. Written as DNA, the CDR3 is TGTGCCAGCAGCGCCCTGGCCCAAGAGACCCAGTACTTC. Translating gives CASSALAQETQYF.

The J gene is TRBJ2-7, the V gene TRBV4-2, with 11 bases lining up with TRBD2. The trim removed 0 bases at V and 4 bases at J, leaving 5 bases unmatched. Germline assignment: CDR1 LGHNA and CDR2 YNFKEQ. The CDR3 length is 16 residues. CDR3 sequence: CASSQEGTSGPYEQYF. The CDR3 nucleotides are TGTGCCAGCAGCCAAGAGGGGACTAGCGGACCTTACGAGCAGTACTTC.

Note on this clone: Other DNA sequences in the sample encode the same CDR3. The chain employs TRBV5-1 and TRBJ2-1, with D unclear. Per germline, CDR1 SGHRS and CDR2 YFSETQ. Trimming pared 0 bases from V and 10 bases from J, leaving 5 bases between. The CDR3 has 11 amino acids. The CDR3: CASSLGREQFF. In DNA, the CDR3 is TGCGCCAGCAGCTTGGGCCGGGAGCAGTTCTTC.

This clone was seen a single time. The V gene is TRBV5-4, the J gene TRBJ2-5; 7 bases fit TRBD1. The end of the DNA fits TRBJ2-7 better, so the J call may be wrong. CDR3 length: 15 amino acids. The V gene's germline CDR1 is SGHNT and CDR2 YYREEE (reference sequence). As DNA, the CDR3 is TGTGCCAGCAGTCCCGGACGGGACAGTGTCTACGAGCAGTACTTC. This gives the protein CASSPGRDSVYEQYF.

The rearrangement uses TRBV4-2 and TRBJ2-3; D not resolved. V was pared by 4 bases and J by 0 bases, with 11 bases between. This CDR3 comprises 15 residues. CDR1 LGHNA and CDR2 YNFKEQ come from the germline V gene. The DNA for the CDR3 is TGTGCCAGCAGCCCCAGGAGCCCTAGCACAGATACGCAGTATTTT. Translation gives CASSPRSPSTDTQYF.

About this clone: Mismatch with germline at one junction end may stem from a read error. The J gene is TRBJ2-7, the V gene TRBV11-2; D is possibly TRBD1 (6 bases). From germline, CDR1 is SGHAT and CDR2 FQNNGV. The CDR3 spans 16 residues. Here the CDR3 reads CASSLGYASRTDEQYF. CDR3 sequence (DNA): TGTGCCAGCAGTTTAGGGTACGCTTCGCGGACAGACGAGCAGTACTTC.

The chain is built from TRBV2 and TRBJ1-2; the match to TRBD1 covers 7 bases. This CDR3 has 14 residues. Trimming removed 4 bases from V and 8 bases from J; junction bases left unmatched: 10. The V gene's germline CDR1 is SNHLY and CDR2 FYNNEI. The CDR3 here is CASSGTGLTGGYTF. The CDR3 DNA reads as TGTGCCAGCAGTGGGACAGGCCTCACGGGGGGCTACACCTTC.

The CDR3 DNA reads as TGTGCCAGCAGCCCAGGGGGAAACCGACTACTAAAAAACATTCAGTACTTC. Encoded protein: CASSPGGNRLLKNIQYF. V is TRBV14 and J is TRBJ2-4, with 7 bases aligning to TRBD1. Germline-derived CDR1 and CDR2 are SGHDN and FVKESK. This CDR3 is built from 17 residues. The junction had 13 bases not matched to a gene; V was cut back by 4 bases and J by 4 bases. The variable domain in full, completed from reference TRBV14 and TRBJ2-4, reads EAGVTQFPSHSVIEKGQTVTLRCDPISGHDNLYWYRRVMGKEIKFLLHFVKESKQDESGMPNNRFLAERTGGTYSTLKVQPAELEDSGVYFCASSPGGNRLLKNIQYFGAGTRLSVL.

The genes are TRBV18 and TRBJ1-4; D is ambiguous. There are 14 residues in the CDR3. The V and J ends lost 1 base and 8 bases respectively, with 11 bases between them. Germline CDR1 and CDR2: KGHSH and LQKENI. CDR3 DNA: TGTGCCAGCTCACCACAGGCTTGGGAGGAAAAACTGTTTTTT. It codes for CASSPQAWEEKLFF. Drawing the rest from reference TRBV18 and TRBJ1-4, the complete variable domain is NAGVMQNPRHLVRRRGQEARLRCSPMKGHSHVYWYRQLPEEGLKFMVYLQKENIIDESGMPKERFSAEFPKEGPSILRIQQVVRGDSAAYFCASSPQAWEEKLFFGSGTQLSVL.

The V and J genes are TRBV7-2 and TRBJ1-1; 7 bases agree with TRBD1. V lost 0 bases and J lost 3; bases outside the gene matches: 7. The CDR3 totals 16 residues. Germline assignment: CDR1 SGHTA and CDR2 FQGNSA. The CDR3 DNA is TGTGCCAGCAGCTTAGCAAAAGGGGGCCGGGACACTGAAGCTTTCTTT. Translation gives CASSLAKGGRDTEAFF.

V usage is TRBV10-3 and J usage is TRBJ2-2; 15 bases are shared with TRBD2. V lost 7 bases, J lost 6 bases, and 6 bases stayed unmatched. Germline lookup yields CDR1 ENHRY and CDR2 SYGVKD. The CDR3 length is 16 residues. CDR3 DNA sequence: TGTGCCATCAATGGACTAGCGGGAGGGGGGTCCGGGGAGCTGTTTTTT. Its translation: CAINGLAGGGSGELFF.

The J gene is TRBJ2-7, the V gene TRBV5-4; the match to TRBD1 covers 7 bases. The CDR3 loop spans 16 amino acids. V was pared by 4 bases and J by 6 bases, with 16 bases of the junction left unmatched. Germline CDR1 SGHNT, CDR2 YYREEE (reference sequence). The CDR3 nucleotides read TGTGCCAGCAGCCCCCCATCTACAGGGGCCAGGGGCGAGCAGTACTTC. Amino acids: CASSPPSTGARGEQYF.

The chain uses TRBV5-8 and TRBJ2-7, with TRBD1 matching over 8 bases. Per germline, CDR1 SGHTS and CDR2 YDEGEE. CDR3 length: 14 amino acids. Trimming cost V 7 bases and J 5 bases; bases outside gene matches: 11. The CDR3 DNA is TGTGCCAGCGATCCGGGACAGGTCCGCCACGAGCAGTACTTC. This encodes CASDPGQVRHEQYF.

The chain employs TRBV9 and TRBJ1-3; no firm D call. Germline CDR1 and CDR2: SGDLS and YYNGEE. Trimming removed 5 bases from V and 4 bases from J, with 16 bases in between. The CDR3 has 15 amino acids. The CDR3 is CASSARGIGGNTIYF. In nucleotides, the CDR3 is TGTGCCAGCAGTGCCCGGGGAATCGGCGGAAACACCATATATTTT.

This chain uses TRBV5-1 with TRBJ2-2; the D is unclear. V dropped 4 bases and J dropped 7 bases, with 14 bases sitting between them. Germline CDR1 SGHRS, CDR2 YFSETQ. The CDR3 extends over 14 amino acids. The CDR3 protein is CASSTPNSGGELFF. The CDR3 nucleotides read TGCGCCAGCAGCACTCCTAACTCGGGCGGGGAGCTGTTTTTT.

Details on this clone: The sample carries other DNA sequences with the same CDR3. V gene TRBV19 combines with J gene TRBJ2-7, with a possible D match to TRBD1 (5 bases). Trimming stripped 4 bases from V and 4 bases from J, with 11 bases between. The CDR3 is made up of 13 amino acids. Germline lookup yields CDR1 LNHDA and CDR2 SQIVND (reference sequence). The CDR3 nucleotides are TGTGCCAGTAGTACAGGGCCCTCGTACGAGCAGTACTTC. Translation: CASSTGPSYEQYF.

This chain links TRBV7-8 with TRBJ1-2; weak D call: TRBD1 (5 bases). Trimming took 4 bases from V and 0 from J, leaving 15 bases between them. The germline CDR1 and CDR2 sequences are SGHVS and FQNEAQ. CDR3 length: 16 amino acids. The CDR3 DNA follows: TGTGCCAGCAGCTGGGGCGGACTGACAGCTAACTATGGCTACACCTTC. Its translation: CASSWGGLTANYGYTF.

The J gene is TRBJ1-5, the V gene TRBV19, with D perhaps matching TRBD1 (5 bases). Germline loops: CDR1 LNHDA, CDR2 SQIVND (reference sequence). V was shortened by 5 bases and J by 5 bases, with 16 bases between the two germline ends. This CDR3 spans 15 amino acids. CDR3: CASSPTGQGHQPQHF. DNA of the CDR3: TGTGCCAGTAGTCCCACTGGTCAGGGCCATCAGCCCCAGCATTTT.

The chain uses TRBV6-6 and TRBJ1-6, with D maybe TRBD1 (5 bases). CDR3 length: 15 residues. Trimming removed 6 bases at V and 4 bases at J, with 13 bases between. Germline V gene sequence: CDR1 MNHNY, CDR2 SVGAGI (reference sequence). The CDR3 bases are TGTGCCAGCAGCCCGGGACGGACTTATAATTCACCCCTCCACTTT. Translated: CASSPGRTYNSPLHF.

The chain recombines TRBV7-6 with TRBJ1-6; TRBD1 matches 10 bases. Germline V gene sequence: CDR1 SGHVS, CDR2 FNYEAQ. J gave up 10 bases and V 1 base, and 4 bases lay outside the gene matches. The CDR3 covers 15 residues. The CDR3 is CASSLGGQGISPLHF. The CDR3 DNA is TGTGCCAGCAGCTTAGGGGGACAGGGGATCTCACCCCTCCACTTT.

The chain employs TRBV6-1 and TRBJ1-2; TRBD1 matches at 10 bases. V lost 3 bases, J lost 0 bases, and 1 base stayed unmatched. This CDR3 comprises 15 residues. Per germline, CDR1 MNHNS and CDR2 SASEGT. The CDR3, as DNA: TGTGCCAGCAGTGAGGGGACAGGGGCTAACTATGGCTACACCTTC. It translates to CASSEGTGANYGYTF.

CDR3 region: CASSRTSGSIYEQFF. The CDR3 coding sequence is TGCGCCAGCAGCAGGACTAGCGGGAGTATCTATGAGCAGTTCTTC. J is TRBJ2-1 and V is TRBV4-1, with 13 bases aligning to TRBD2. The germline V gene has CDR1 MGHRA and CDR2 YSYEKL. The CDR3 runs 15 residues. The V segment lost 5 bases and the J segment 8 bases; nucleotides outside the gene matches: 6.